The entry that follows covers one TCR beta chain sequence. Data came from immunoSEQ multiplex PCR; TCRdb stores just in-frame clones and leaves some out. The data contain roughly 300,000 clones, approximately 88% of them singletons. These data are taken from a study of blood T cell repertoires in COVID-19. For the study at large: There were acute and convalescent COVID-19 samples, and they came from the United States, Italy and Spain.

The CDR3 is 14 residues long. V was clipped by 8 bases and J by 5 bases, with 18 bases between them. Germline loops: CDR1 SEHNR, CDR2 FQNEAQ (reference sequence). This receptor was identified in a man aged 18 to 29 with active or convalescent COVID-19. The V gene is TRBV7-9, the J gene TRBJ1-2, with D possibly TRBD1 on 5 matching bases. Specimen: peripheral blood. This CDR3 reads CASPSSTELYGYTF. The CDR3, as DNA: TGTGCCAGCCCCTCTTCGACAGAGTTATATGGCTACACCTTC.